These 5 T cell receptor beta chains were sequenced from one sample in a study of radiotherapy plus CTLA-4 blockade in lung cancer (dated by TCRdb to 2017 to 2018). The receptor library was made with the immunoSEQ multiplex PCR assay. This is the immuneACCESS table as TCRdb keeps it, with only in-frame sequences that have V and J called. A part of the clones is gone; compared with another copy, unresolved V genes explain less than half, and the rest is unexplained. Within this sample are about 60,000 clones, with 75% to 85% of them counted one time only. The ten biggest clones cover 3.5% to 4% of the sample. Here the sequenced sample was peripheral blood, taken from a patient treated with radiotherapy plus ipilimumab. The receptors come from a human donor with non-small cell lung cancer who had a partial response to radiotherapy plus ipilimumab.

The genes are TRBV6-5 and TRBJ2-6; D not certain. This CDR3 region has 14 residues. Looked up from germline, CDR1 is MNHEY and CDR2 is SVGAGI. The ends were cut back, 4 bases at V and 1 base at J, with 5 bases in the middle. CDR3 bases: TGTGCCAGCAGTTCCGCGTCTGGGGCCAACGTCCTGACTTTC. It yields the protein CASSSASGANVLTF.

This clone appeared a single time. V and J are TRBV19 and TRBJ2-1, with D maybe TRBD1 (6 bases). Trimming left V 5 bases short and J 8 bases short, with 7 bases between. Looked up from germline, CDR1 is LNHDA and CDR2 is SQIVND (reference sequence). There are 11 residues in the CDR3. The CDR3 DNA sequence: TGTGCCAGTAGTGGGGGCTATGAGCAGTTCTTC. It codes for CASSGGYEQFF. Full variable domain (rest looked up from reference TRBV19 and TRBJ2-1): DGGITQSPKYLFRKEGQNVTLSCEQNLNHDAMYWYRQDPGQGLRLIYYSQIVNDFQKGDIAEGYSVSREKKESFPLTVTSAQKNPTAFYLCASSGGYEQFFGPGTRLTVL.

The chain's CDR3 is CASRGRRNTGELFF. Written as DNA, the CDR3 is TGTGCCAGCAGGGGGCGCAGGAACACCGGGGAGCTGTTTTTT. The chain recombines TRBV27 with TRBJ2-2; a possible D gene is TRBD1 (5 bases). V lost 6 bases, J lost 1 base, and 9 bases lay in between. The CDR3 totals 14 residues. Germline V gene sequence: CDR1 MNHEY, CDR2 SMNVEV (reference sequence).

The CDR3 is CASSPQGRVGTKNIQYF. CDR3 DNA: TGTGCCAGCTCCCCCCAGGGCAGGGTAGGGACCAAAAACATTCAGTACTTC. The V call is TRBV27, the J call TRBJ2-4; possibly TRBD1 for D (5 bases). Germline V lookup: CDR1 MNHEY, CDR2 SMNVEV (reference sequence). V lost 8 bases and J lost 2, with 22 bases in between. CDR3 length equals 17 residues.

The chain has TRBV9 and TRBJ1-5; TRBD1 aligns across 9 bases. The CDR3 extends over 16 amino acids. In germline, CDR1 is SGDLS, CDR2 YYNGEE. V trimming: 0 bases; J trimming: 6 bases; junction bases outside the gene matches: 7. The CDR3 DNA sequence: TGTGCCAGCAGCGTAGGACAGGGGGATCCCACTCAGCCCCAGCATTTT. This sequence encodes CASSVGQGDPTQPQHF.